These 32 T cell receptor beta chains came from one sample sequenced in a study of OX40 agonist ivuxolimab in advanced cancers. The method was immunoSEQ multiplex PCR; TCRdb's version includes in-frame clones alone and lacks a portion of them. This sample yields 47,000 or so clones, of which approximately 90% are seen a single time; roughly 48% belongs to the top ten. The sequencing used CD4+ or CD8+ T cells sorted from blood, collected in a trial of the OX40 agonist ivuxolimab. The receptors here all came from an adult with an advanced solid tumor such as melanoma, head and neck, liver or kidney cancer.

This sequence joins TRBV5-1 and TRBJ2-3, with 11 bases that match TRBD2. CDR3 length: 14 residues. V gave up 3 bases and J gave up 14 bases; unmatched junction bases: 11. The germline gives CDR1 SGHRS, CDR2 YFSETQ. CDR3 region: CASSSSSGGPPPYF. CDR3 sequence (DNA): TGCGCCAGCAGCTCTTCTAGCGGGGGGCCCCCCCCGTATTTT.

The CDR3 nucleotides read TGTGCCAGCAGTTCGCTAGGGAGTTTGAAAAACATTCAGTACTTC. Residues: CASSSLGSLKNIQYF. The genes are TRBV28 and TRBJ2-4; D is possibly TRBD2 (5 bases). This CDR3 comprises 15 residues. V dropped 4 bases and J dropped 4 bases, with 14 bases sitting between them. From germline, CDR1 is MDHEN and CDR2 SYDVKM.

This clone was seen once. This rearrangement joins TRBV7-2 to TRBJ2-7, with unresolved D. CDR1 SGHTA and CDR2 FQGNSA come from the germline V gene. V was trimmed by 9 bases and J by 2 bases, leaving 20 bases between them. CDR3 size: 15 residues. The CDR3 nucleotides read TGTGCCAGTCAGCTCTCATTGGGCTCCGCCTACGAGCAGTACTTC. Residues: CASQLSLGSAYEQYF.

The V and J genes are TRBV19 and TRBJ1-2; D remains ambiguous. The CDR3 contains 14 residues. Trimming shortened V by 4 bases and J by 8 bases, and 17 bases separated the two germline ends. Germline V lookup: CDR1 LNHDA, CDR2 SQIVND (reference sequence). CDR3 loop: CASSTYGEEVGYTF. The CDR3 DNA follows: TGTGCCAGTAGTACCTACGGGGAGGAAGTCGGCTACACCTTC.

V and J are TRBV4-2 and TRBJ1-1; D perhaps matches TRBD1 (6 bases). V gave up 0 bases and J gave up 2 bases, with 16 bases separating them. The CDR3 totals 17 residues. CDR1 LGHNA and CDR2 YNFKEQ come from the germline V gene. The CDR3 spells CASSQEGRQVINTEAFF. CDR3 in DNA: TGTGCCAGCAGCCAAGAAGGGAGACAGGTTATTAACACTGAAGCTTTCTTT.

The J gene is TRBJ2-5, the V gene TRBV7-9, with D perhaps being TRBD1 or TRBD2 (6 bases each). Trimming shortened V by 3 bases and J by 5 bases, and 10 bases separated the two germline ends. The germline CDR1 and CDR2 sequences are SEHNR and FQNEAQ (reference sequence). This CDR3 is built from 13 residues. Written as DNA, the CDR3 is TGTGCCAGCAGCTTTCAAGGGGGGGAGACCCAGTACTTC. Encoded protein: CASSFQGGETQYF.

The chain is built from TRBV10-3 and TRBJ2-7; no clear D gene. The CDR3 has 11 amino acids. The ends were cut back, 0 bases at V and 5 bases at J, with 2 bases in the middle. Looked up from germline, CDR1 is ENHRY and CDR2 is SYGVKD. As DNA, the CDR3 is TGTGCCATCAGTGAGTCCGACGAGCAGTACTTC. Its translation: CAISESDEQYF.

CDR3 sequence: CASSPIRGSYEQYF. Written as DNA, the CDR3 is TGCGCCAGCAGCCCGATCAGGGGATCCTACGAGCAGTACTTC. The chain uses TRBV4-1 and TRBJ2-7, with D tentatively TRBD1 (6 bases). Trimming took 4 bases from V and 1 from J, leaving 11 bases between them. Per germline, CDR1 MGHRA and CDR2 YSYEKL. The CDR3 is 14 residues long.

The rearrangement links TRBV27 to TRBJ1-1, with 10 bases fitting TRBD1. Germline V lookup: CDR1 MNHEY, CDR2 SMNVEV (reference sequence). The CDR3 sequence is 15 residues long. V lost 3 bases to trimming and J lost 0 bases; unmatched junction nucleotides: 1. The CDR3 coding sequence is TGTGCCAGCAGTTTGACAGGGGGCTTGAACACTGAAGCTTTCTTT. Its translation: CASSLTGGLNTEAFF.

V is TRBV21-1 and J is TRBJ2-7. TRBV21-1 represents a pseudogene. The CDR3 runs to 17 residues. The DNA for the CDR3 is TGTGCCAGCAGCAAATATTACCCTTCAGTAGACCCTTGGGAGCAGTACTTC. It translates to CASSKYYPSVDPWEQYF.

V gene TRBV6-5 combines with J gene TRBJ2-1; unclear D gene. Germline CDR1 and CDR2: MNHEY and SVGAGI. Trimming cost V 4 bases and J 0 bases, with 10 bases left between them. The CDR3 contains 15 residues. The CDR3 protein is CASSLGPSSYNEQFF. The CDR3 DNA is TGTGCCAGCAGTTTAGGGCCTAGCTCCTACAATGAGCAGTTCTTC.

V is TRBV7-9 and J is TRBJ1-1; D is undetermined. This CDR3 contains 14 residues. CDR1 is SEHNR and CDR2 is FQNEAQ in the germline V gene (reference sequence). V was clipped by 1 base and J by 1 base, with 7 bases between them. The chain's CDR3 is CASSLVQANTEAFF. The CDR3, as DNA: TGTGCCAGCAGCTTAGTTCAGGCGAACACTGAAGCTTTCTTT. Full variable domain (missing parts from reference TRBV7-9 and TRBJ1-1): DTGVSQNPRHKITKRGQNVTFRCDPISEHNRLYWYRQTLGQGPEFLTYFQNEAQLEKSRLLSDRFSAERPKGSFSTLEIQRTEQGDSAMYLCASSLVQANTEAFFGQGTRLTVV.

V is TRBV4-3 and J is TRBJ2-3; D remains unclear. The CDR3 runs 17 residues. Per germline, CDR1 LGHNA and CDR2 YSLEER. The V gene lost 0 bases and the J gene lost 6 bases, with 19 bases spanning the gap. DNA of the CDR3: TGCGCCAGCAGCCAAGATTCGACGGCAGTCAGTATTGATACGCAGTATTTT. Encoded protein: CASSQDSTAVSIDTQYF.

This clone was recorded only once. V is TRBV7-2 and J is TRBJ2-7; 8 bases fit TRBD1. V dropped 4 bases and J dropped 2; count of bases not matched to a gene: 4. The CDR3 runs to 14 residues. Germline V gives CDR1 SGHTA, CDR2 FQGNSA. The CDR3, as DNA: TGTGCCAGCAGCTCCGGGACAGGAGCCTACGAGCAGTACTTC. As protein: CASSSGTGAYEQYF.

The sample holds one count of this clone. The gene calls are TRBV30 and TRBJ2-1; 7 positions match TRBD2. Trimming at V came to 5 bases and at J to 5 bases, leaving 9 bases not matched to a gene. Germline V lookup: CDR1 GTSNPN, CDR2 SVGIG (reference sequence). This CDR3 is 14 amino acids long. The chain's CDR3 is CAWGAGVTDNEQFF. DNA for the CDR3: TGTGCCTGGGGTGCGGGGGTGACCGACAATGAGCAGTTCTTC. Full variable domain (remainder filled in from reference TRBV30 and TRBJ2-1): SQTIHQWPATLVQPVGSPLSLECTVEGTSNPNLYWYRQAAGRGLQLLFYSVGIGQISSEVPQNLSASRPQDRQFILSSKKLLLSDSGFYLCAWGAGVTDNEQFFGPGTRLTVL.

V is TRBV29-1 and J is TRBJ2-7; D may be TRBD2 (7 bases). Germline CDR1 reads SQVTM; CDR2 reads ANQGSEA. The CDR3 contains 14 residues. The ends were cut back, 7 bases at V and 0 bases at J, with 16 bases in the middle. The CDR3 DNA follows: TGCAGCGGGGCCGGGGGGCTAAACTCCTACGAGCAGTACTTC. Amino acids: CSGAGGLNSYEQYF.

V usage is TRBV9 and J usage is TRBJ2-7; 9 bases are shared with TRBD1. The CDR3 extends over 15 amino acids. V lost 3 bases, J lost 5 bases, and 9 bases stayed unmatched. Germline lookup yields CDR1 SGDLS and CDR2 YYNGEE. CDR3 in amino acids: CASSDSRQGDHEQYF. Written as DNA, the CDR3 is TGTGCCAGCAGCGACTCTCGACAGGGGGACCACGAGCAGTACTTC.

The chain couples TRBV5-6 to TRBJ2-5; D is perhaps TRBD1 (5 bases). Germline assignment: CDR1 SGHDT and CDR2 YYEEEE. V dropped 0 bases and J dropped 2 bases, with 8 bases sitting between them. The CDR3 is 14 amino acids. The CDR3: CASSLVGVQETQYF. CDR3 in DNA: TGTGCCAGCAGCTTGGTAGGGGTACAAGAGACCCAGTACTTC.

The chain has TRBV21-1 and TRBJ2-3; TRBD1 is taken as the D call from the table, unchecked against the DNA. TRBV21-1 represents a pseudogene. This CDR3 spans 16 amino acids. The CDR3 protein is CASSKALFNRTDTQYF. CDR3 nucleotides: TGTGCCAGCAGCAAAGCGCTTTTCAACAGGACAGATACGCAGTATTTT.

The gene calls are TRBV28 and TRBJ1-5; no definite D call. The CDR3 sequence is 14 residues long. Germline lookup yields CDR1 MDHEN and CDR2 SYDVKM. V lost 8 bases and J 0 bases, leaving 11 bases between the germline ends. The CDR3 DNA sequence: TGTGCCAGCCGTAGGTCGTATAGCAATCAGCCCCAGCATTTT. It encodes CASRRSYSNQPQHF.

The gene calls are TRBV11-3 and TRBJ2-1; no firm D call. CDR1 is SGHNT and CDR2 is YENEEA in the germline V gene. The CDR3 is made up of 11 amino acids. The V end was cut by 5 bases, the J end by 7 bases, with 6 bases between. The CDR3 region is CASSDGNEQFF. The CDR3 coding sequence is TGTGCCAGCAGCGACGGGAATGAGCAGTTCTTC.

The rearrangement links TRBV27 to TRBJ2-1; no clear D. The germline gives CDR1 MNHEY, CDR2 SMNVEV (reference sequence). This CDR3 region has 15 residues. Trimming cost V 7 bases and J 0 bases, with 13 bases left between them. The CDR3 DNA sequence: TGTGCCAGCATCGGACGAGGCAGCTCCTACAATGAGCAGTTCTTC. Protein sequence: CASIGRGSSYNEQFF.

This clone was counted a single time. The junction departs from germline at one end; a sequencing error may be responsible. This chain links TRBV6-5 with TRBJ1-1; D ambiguous. The germline gives CDR1 MNHEY, CDR2 SVGAGI. The CDR3 spans 14 residues. CDR3 region: CAGSYSDWNTEAFF. CDR3 sequence (DNA): TGTGCCGGCAGTTACTCGGATTGGAACACTGAAGCTTTCTTT.

In nucleotides, the CDR3 is TGTGCCAGCAGCGTAGGGCGCTCTGGGGCCAACGTCCTGACTTTC. This translates into CASSVGRSGANVLTF. The chain recombines TRBV9 with TRBJ2-6, with no clear D. From germline, CDR1 is SGDLS and CDR2 YYNGEE. The CDR3 totals 15 residues. V lost 0 bases and J 0 bases, leaving 4 bases between the germline ends.

The gene calls are TRBV7-6 and TRBJ1-1; TRBD1 might be the D (5 bases). Germline V gene lookup returns CDR1 SGHVS and CDR2 FNYEAQ. V shed 5 bases and J shed 7 bases, with 11 bases lying between them. The CDR3 length is 12 residues. Here the CDR3 DNA reads TGTGCCAGCAGCCCCGGAGGGGTTGAAGCTTTCTTT. This codes for CASSPGGVEAFF.

The chain recombines TRBV7-6 with TRBJ1-5; no definite D call. CDR3 size: 15 residues. The ends were cut back, 1 base at V and 1 base at J, with 8 bases in the middle. Looked up from germline, CDR1 is SGHVS and CDR2 is FNYEAQ. For the CDR3, the DNA is TGTGCCAGCAGCTTAGGAGGGAGCAGCAATCAGCCCCAGCATTTT. Residues: CASSLGGSSNQPQHF. The entire variable domain, with the rest obtained from reference TRBV7-6 and TRBJ1-5, is as follows: GAGVSQSPRYKVTKRGQDVALRCDPISGHVSLYWYRQALGQGPEFLTYFNYEAQQDKSGLPNDRFSAERPEGSISTLTIQRTEQRDSAMYRCASSLGGSSNQPQHFGDGTRLSIL.

The rearrangement uses TRBV10-3 and TRBJ2-2; D is unclear. Looked up from germline, CDR1 is ENHRY and CDR2 is SYGVKD. The CDR3 spans 16 residues. Trimming removed 4 bases from V and 0 bases from J, with 12 bases in between. The CDR3 here is CAISAATSSNTGELFF. CDR3 bases: TGTGCCATCAGTGCGGCCACTTCTTCGAACACCGGGGAGCTGTTTTTT.

This clone was detected only once. The chain carries TRBV19 and TRBJ2-3; the D is unclear. The germline CDR1 and CDR2 sequences are LNHDA and SQIVND (reference sequence). The CDR3 is made up of 13 amino acids. V dropped 6 bases and J dropped 10 bases, with 17 bases sitting between them. In DNA, the CDR3 is TGTGCCAGTAGCGATCCTCACGCGGCATCGCAGTATTTT. Its protein product is CASSDPHAASQYF.

The gene calls are TRBV28 and TRBJ1-2; D gene ambiguous. Trimming shortened V by 6 bases and J by 8 bases, and 10 bases separated the two germline ends. The CDR3 length is 11 residues. The V gene's germline CDR1 is MDHEN and CDR2 SYDVKM. In DNA form, the CDR3 reads TGTGCCAGCAGAGGAGGGTACGGCTACACCTTC. Protein: CASRGGYGYTF.

V usage is TRBV7-2 and J usage is TRBJ2-7, with 7 bases fitting TRBD2. This CDR3 is built from 15 residues. Germline CDR1 and CDR2: SGHTA and FQGNSA. Trimming removed 3 bases from V and 5 bases from J; junction bases left unmatched: 10. The chain's CDR3 is CASSFWTRESHEQYF. The CDR3 DNA sequence: TGTGCCAGCAGCTTTTGGACTAGGGAGTCCCACGAGCAGTACTTC. The complete variable domain, with remaining parts taken from reference TRBV7-2 and TRBJ2-7, reads GAGVSQSPSNKVTEKGKDVELRCDPISGHTALYWYRQSLGQGLEFLIYFQGNSAPDKSGLPSDRFSAERTGGSVSTLTIQRTQQEDSAVYLCASSFWTRESHEQYFGPGTRLTVT.

This clone has just one count. The chain uses TRBV5-6 and TRBJ2-5; TRBD1 matches 9 bases. From germline, CDR1 is SGHDT and CDR2 YYEEEE. The CDR3 extends over 15 amino acids. Trimming took 0 bases from V and 2 from J; bases not matched to a gene: 2. The CDR3 nucleotides read TGTGCCAGCAGCTTGGGGGACAGGGATCAAGAGACCCAGTACTTC. It is translated as CASSLGDRDQETQYF.

The chain uses TRBV28 and TRBJ2-1, with 7 bases identical to TRBD1. Germline V gene sequence: CDR1 MDHEN, CDR2 SYDVKM. J gave up 0 bases and V 6 bases, and 11 bases lay outside the gene matches. The CDR3 consists of 17 residues. For the CDR3, the DNA is TGTGCCAGCAGGGATCCAACAGGGGAGAGCTCCTACAATGAGCAGTTCTTC. Translation: CASRDPTGESSYNEQFF. Full variable domain (remainder filled in from reference TRBV28 and TRBJ2-1): DVKVTQSSRYLVKRTGEKVFLECVQDMDHENMFWYRQDPGLGLRLIYFSYDVKMKEKGDIPEGYSVSREKKERFSLILESASTNQTSMYLCASRDPTGESSYNEQFFGPGTRLTVL.